This entry lists 22 T cell receptor beta chains sequenced from one sample in a study of blood T cell repertoires in COVID-19. Libraries were prepared by immunoSEQ multiplex PCR; TCRdb keeps only in-frame clonotypes and omits some of them. The table has approximately 360,000 clones, around 87% seen once. What was sequenced was PBMCs or T cells enriched from blood (not recorded which). The source of these receptors is a man aged 35-49 years in a cohort exposed to, infected with or recovered from COVID-19 (not recorded which).

The sample holds one count of this clone. V is TRBV24-1 and J is TRBJ2-5; tentative D call: TRBD2 (6 bases). The CDR3 sequence is 14 residues long. The germline V gene has CDR1 KGHDR and CDR2 SFDVKD. The V gene lost 4 bases and the J gene lost 5 bases, with 13 bases spanning the gap. CDR3 in DNA: TGTGCCACCAGTGAATCGGGAGTGGCGGAGACCCAGTACTTC. This gives the protein CATSESGVAETQYF.

This chain connects TRBV7-9 to TRBJ1-2, with D maybe TRBD1 (6 bases). Trimming shortened V by 5 bases and J by 8 bases, and 15 bases separated the two germline ends. Germline CDR1 and CDR2: SEHNR and FQNEAQ (reference sequence). The CDR3 totals 13 residues. CDR3: CASSDDRFGGYTF. CDR3 coding DNA: TGTGCCAGCAGCGATGACAGGTTTGGAGGCTACACCTTC.

The genes are TRBV4-1 and TRBJ2-1, with 11 bases matching TRBD2. The CDR3 runs to 15 residues. Germline V lookup: CDR1 MGHRA, CDR2 YSYEKL. J was trimmed by 7 bases and V by 3 bases; bases with no gene match: 5. This CDR3 is CASSQLAGGANEQFF. CDR3 nucleotide sequence: TGCGCCAGCAGCCAGCTAGCGGGAGGTGCGAATGAGCAGTTCTTC.

The chain links TRBV27 to TRBJ2-7, with D perhaps matching TRBD1 (5 bases). The V end was cut by 2 bases, the J end by 6 bases, with 11 bases between. The CDR3 runs 13 residues. Germline V gene data show CDR1 as MNHEY and CDR2 as SMNVEV (reference sequence). The CDR3 DNA sequence: TGTGCCAGCAGTTTACTCAGGGCTGGCGAGCAGTACTTC. Amino acid sequence: CASSLLRAGEQYF.

The V and J genes are TRBV20-1 and TRBJ1-2, with 8 nucleotides matching TRBD1. CDR3 length: 11 amino acids. Trimming cost V 6 bases and J 6 bases; bases outside gene matches: 3. Germline V gene data show CDR1 as DFQATT and CDR2 as SNEGSKA (reference sequence). CDR3 sequence: CSAGTGHGYTF. CDR3 bases: TGCAGTGCAGGGACAGGTCATGGCTACACCTTC.

The V call is TRBV10-1, the J call TRBJ1-5; D is uncertain. CDR1 is WNHNN, CDR2 SYGVQD, per germline (reference sequence). The CDR3 extends over 13 amino acids. The V end lost 10 bases, the J end lost 0 bases, and 10 bases lay between the germline ends. CDR3 in DNA: TGCGCCATCCTGCACTCTAGCAATCAGCCCCAGCATTTT. Translating it yields CAILHSSNQPQHF.

The genes are TRBV5-1 and TRBJ1-2; a weak D match, TRBD1 (6 bases). V lost 4 bases, J lost 7 bases, and 14 bases lay in between. The germline V gene has CDR1 SGHRS and CDR2 YFSETQ. The CDR3 has 13 amino acids. The CDR3 region has the DNA TGCGCCAGCAGCCAGGGACAATCGGCTGGCTACACCTTC. Its translation is CASSQGQSAGYTF. The full variable domain, completed using reference TRBV5-1 and TRBJ1-2, is KAGVTQTPRYLIKTRGQQVTLSCSPISGHRSVSWYQQTPGQGLQFLFEYFSETQRNKGNFPGRFSGRQFSNSRSEMNVSTLELGDSALYLCASSQGQSAGYTFGSGTRLTVV.

The V call is TRBV5-1, the J call TRBJ1-1; 8 nucleotides match TRBD1. The CDR3 runs 14 residues. The germline V gene has CDR1 SGHRS and CDR2 YFSETQ. V was pared by 8 bases and J by 5 bases, with 11 bases of the junction left unmatched. The CDR3 coding sequence is TGCGCCAGTGTTCTTTCGACAGGGGAAACTGAAGCTTTCTTT. It codes for CASVLSTGETEAFF.

The chain couples TRBV9 to TRBJ2-1, with D perhaps TRBD2 (5 bases). Germline V gene sequence: CDR1 SGDLS, CDR2 YYNGEE. Trimming removed 6 bases at V and 9 bases at J, with 16 bases between. The CDR3 runs 13 residues. The CDR3 sequence is CASKGLASVEQFF. CDR3 in DNA: TGTGCCAGCAAGGGTCTAGCCTCCGTTGAGCAGTTCTTC.

The rearrangement joins TRBV7-3 to TRBJ2-1, with 11 positions matching TRBD2. Looked up from germline, CDR1 is SGHTA and CDR2 is FQGTGA. Trimming at V came to 5 bases and at J to 3 bases, leaving 3 bases not matched to a gene. The CDR3 is made up of 15 amino acids. The CDR3 DNA reads TGTGCCAGCAGCCAAACTAGCGGGAGCTACAATGAGCAGTTCTTC. Protein product: CASSQTSGSYNEQFF. The full variable domain, completed using reference TRBV7-3 and TRBJ2-1, is GAGVSQTPSNKVTEKGKYVELRCDPISGHTALYWYRQSLGQGPEFLIYFQGTGAADDSGLPNDRFFAVRPEGSVSTLKIQRTERGDSAVYLCASSQTSGSYNEQFFGPGTRLTVL.

This clone was observed a single time. The V and J genes are TRBV25-1 and TRBJ2-4, with D hard to call. Per germline, CDR1 MGHDK and CDR2 SYGVNS. The CDR3 is 17 residues long. Trimming shortened V by 0 bases and J by 0 bases, and 12 bases separated the two germline ends. The CDR3 bases are TGTGCCAGCAGTGAATATAACAGCCAGATAGCCAAAAACATTCAGTACTTC. Its protein product is CASSEYNSQIAKNIQYF.

This clone has a single count. The V call is TRBV3-1 (or the pseudogene TRBV3-2), the J call TRBJ2-7; TRBD1 agrees at 10 bases. The junction had 10 bases not matched to a gene; V was cut back by 3 bases and J by 5 bases. The CDR3 consists of 16 residues. Germline values: CDR1 LGHDT, CDR2 YNNKEL (reference sequence). CDR3 DNA: TGTGCCAGCAGCCAGGACCCCGGGACAGGGGTCGACGAGCAGTACTTC. This encodes CASSQDPGTGVDEQYF.

This clone was detected only once. The chain has TRBV5-1 and TRBJ2-1, with 7 bases that match TRBD1. Germline V lookup: CDR1 SGHRS, CDR2 YFSETQ. The V gene end was trimmed by 1 base and the J gene end by 0 bases; junction bases not matched to a gene: 4. The CDR3 has 16 amino acids. For the CDR3, the DNA is TGCGCCAGCAGCTTGTCAGGGGACAGCTCCTACAATGAGCAGTTCTTC. Translation gives CASSLSGDSSYNEQFF.

The chain uses TRBV3-1 (or the pseudogene TRBV3-2) and TRBJ1-1, with 8 bases aligning to TRBD1. The CDR3 covers 13 residues. Germline V gives CDR1 LGHDT, CDR2 YNNKEL (reference sequence). The J segment lost 5 bases and the V segment lost 4 bases, leaving 3 bases of the junction unmatched. CDR3 protein: CASSRRQGTEAFF. In nucleotides, the CDR3 is TGTGCCAGCAGCCGCCGACAGGGGACTGAAGCTTTCTTT.

V is TRBV9 and J is TRBJ1-1, with D perhaps TRBD1 (5 bases). CDR3 length: 15 residues. Trimming shortened V by 4 bases and J by 2 bases, and 15 bases separated the two germline ends. Germline V gene lookup returns CDR1 SGDLS and CDR2 YYNGEE. DNA of the CDR3: TGTGCCAGCAGCCCAGATTCTGACAGAAACACTGAAGCTTTCTTT. This translates into CASSPDSDRNTEAFF. Looking up the rest from reference TRBV9 and TRBJ1-1 gives the full variable domain: DSGVTQTPKHLITATGQRVTLRCSPRSGDLSVYWYQQSLDQGLQFLIQYYNGEERAKGNILERFSAQQFPDLHSELNLSSLELGDSALYFCASSPDSDRNTEAFFGQGTRLTVV.

This chain links TRBV7-9 with TRBJ2-1, with 8 bases matching TRBD1. This CDR3 is built from 15 residues. Germline CDR1 and CDR2: SEHNR and FQNEAQ (reference sequence). V trimming: 5 bases; J trimming: 5 bases; junction bases outside the gene matches: 8. The CDR3 spells CASSPGDRSHNEQFF. The CDR3 DNA reads as TGTGCCAGCAGCCCAGGGGACAGGTCACACAATGAGCAGTTCTTC. Full variable domain (rest looked up from reference TRBV7-9 and TRBJ2-1): DTGVSQNPRHKITKRGQNVTFRCDPISEHNRLYWYRQTLGQGPEFLTYFQNEAQLEKSRLLSDRFSAERPKGSFSTLEIQRTEQGDSAMYLCASSPGDRSHNEQFFGPGTRLTVL.

This clone was observed a handful of times. This chain links TRBV5-4 with TRBJ1-6, with D perhaps matching TRBD1 (5 bases). Deletions cut 4 bases from V and 14 bases from J, with 16 bases between. The CDR3 runs to 13 residues. The germline gives CDR1 SGHNT, CDR2 YYREEE (reference sequence). CDR3 in DNA: TGTGCCAGCAGCCCCGGGGGATCGTTTTCCCTCCACTTT. The encoded protein is CASSPGGSFSLHF.

V usage is TRBV12-5 and J usage is TRBJ2-7, with D possibly being TRBD2 (5 bases). The CDR3 is made up of 15 amino acids. Per germline, CDR1 LGHNT and CDR2 FRNRAP. V was clipped by 0 bases and J by 2 bases, with 11 bases between them. CDR3 region: CASGLVPDLAYEQYF. In DNA form, the CDR3 reads TGTGCTAGTGGTTTGGTACCGGACTTAGCCTACGAGCAGTACTTC.

This clone was picked up one time. J is TRBJ1-4 and V is TRBV27; TRBD1 is a possible D gene (5 bases). V dropped 2 bases and J dropped 8 bases, with 15 bases sitting between them. Looked up from germline, CDR1 is MNHEY and CDR2 is SMNVEV (reference sequence). The CDR3 extends over 15 amino acids. The CDR3 DNA reads as TGTGCCAGCAGTTTAAATGGGTTGCGGGACGAAAAACTGTTTTTT. This encodes CASSLNGLRDEKLFF.

The chain employs TRBV3-1 (or the pseudogene TRBV3-2) and TRBJ2-1; TRBD2 agrees at 14 bases. The germline CDR1 and CDR2 sequences are LGHDT and YNNKEL (reference sequence). Trimming took 4 bases from V and 7 from J; bases not matched to a gene: 3. The CDR3 covers 15 residues. This CDR3 reads CASSRTSGRLNEQFF. The CDR3 nucleotides are TGTGCCAGCAGCCGGACTAGCGGGAGGCTTAATGAGCAGTTCTTC.

The chain links TRBV18 to TRBJ1-4; possibly TRBD1 for D (5 bases). The germline V gene encodes CDR1 KGHSH and CDR2 LQKENI. V lost 3 bases to trimming and J lost 3 bases, with 11 bases between them. There are 15 residues in the CDR3. The CDR3, as DNA: TGTGCCAGCTCACCGGGGCAGAGATCTAATGAAAAACTGTTTTTT. Protein product: CASSPGQRSNEKLFF.

The rearrangement joins TRBV18 to TRBJ2-3; D not resolved. V was trimmed by 4 bases and J by 5 bases, leaving 7 bases between them. Germline CDR1 reads KGHSH; CDR2 reads LQKENI. The CDR3 is 12 residues long. The CDR3 is CASSRRGDTQYF. The CDR3 DNA reads TGTGCCAGCTCACGGCGAGGAGATACGCAGTATTTT.